This TCR beta chain was sequenced in a study of cytomegalovirus exposure and HLA in healthy donors (dated by TCRdb to the late 2010s). General notes on the study: The 666 repertoires of the first cohort and the 95 to 150 validation repertoires were produced on the same platform, according to a later analysis. The study aimed to test whether cataloging public T cell receptors could reveal signatures of past pathogen exposure. In addition to the first cohort of roughly 670 subjects, a separate validation cohort of 130 or so different subjects was used. To predict cytomegalovirus infection status, the study combined high-throughput TCR immunosequencing, statistical association of individual TCRs with disease status, and machine learning.

The CDR3 runs 13 residues from the cysteine to the phenylalanine. The CDR3 DNA has 39 bases and is translated from base 1. V loses 3 bases at its end and J loses 6 bases; junction bases beyond the gene matches: 5. The CDR1 and CDR2 encoded by the germline V gene are SGHDT and YYEEEE. The library relied on the immunoSEQ multiplex PCR assay. In the authors' own workflow: To diagnose cytomegalovirus status from the catalog of TCR beta chain sequences, a statistical classification framework was built. TCRdb took this table from immuneACCESS and kept in-frame rearrangements with V and J called. Such tables lack part of the clones; where checked against another copy, unresolved V genes explain under half of the gap, and the rest is unexplained. For V, J and clone size, that table is used; D and trimming come from the DNA. The sample records 200,000 or so clones, just over 90% of which are singletons. More than 0.85% of the sample lies in the top ten.

On this clone itself: This clone's antigen is unknown. Per-nucleotide qualities are absent, and no much larger clonotype sits a single base away.

Study-level results and caveats: The study gave a list of 150 to 200 TCR beta chains associated with cytomegalovirus. A few of the identified cytomegalovirus-associated TCR beta chains were confirmed in vitro to be specific for cytomegalovirus antigens. In a later analysis, TCRs clustered in the first cohort were found to also tend to co-occur in the roughly 110 validation repertoires, with 90% to 95% of cluster scores above 0. Cytomegalovirus status was reported to be diagnosed by the classifier with high specificity and sensitivity in both the original and validation cohorts. It was suggested by the authors that the approach could potentially be generalized to other disease states and immunological phenotypes. Most TCR sequences were seen in very few donors, while some public TCRs were found in many individuals. The validation cohort had no HLA typing available for a later analysis, so co-occurrence within that cohort was assessed over all 120 repertoires.

The donors belonged to the validation cohort of about 120 subjects, which was separate from the approximately 700-subject first cohort. Source material: PBMCs. The receptor chain draws on TRBV5-6 and TRBJ1-2, and 7 junction bases match TRBD1. The TCR comes from a young woman in good health and CMV-seronegative. The DNA is as follows: TGTGCCAGCAGCTCGGCAGGGGGGAATGGCTACACCTTC. It translates as CASSSAGGNGYTF.